These T cell receptor beta chains were read from a single sample in a study of identical twins. TCRdb re-called the 5' RACE reads through MiXCR, storing one row per CDR3 protein. Of 200,000 or so distinct CDR3 sequences listed, around 8% are singletons. This sample was also put to use in a study of yellow fever vaccine responses in identical twins.

The specimen was memory (CD45RO+) T cells sorted from blood. These receptors originate from a woman between 18 and 30 years old in good health. The CDR3 runs from the conserved cysteine through the conserved F or W. A D gene is named only where the DNA matches it firmly. The size field is filled for only some rows; it gives once, few, many or a size class.

D: .
size: many
J: TRBJ2-1
V: TRBV5-1
CDR3: CASSLVGVGGDEQFF
DNA: TGCGCCAGCAGCTTGGTGGGGGTGGGTGGAGATGAGCAGTTCTTC

D: .
size: many
J: TRBJ2-1
V: TRBV12-3/TRBV12-4
CDR3: CASSLGGGANEQFF
DNA: TGTGCCAGCAGTTTAGGGGGGGGGGCCAATGAGCAGTTCTTC

D: .
size: few
J: TRBJ1-5
V: TRBV30
CDR3: CAWSPPPGTNQPQHF
DNA: TGTGCCTGGAGTCCCCCTCCTGGGACCAATCAGCCCCAGCATTTT

D: .
size: .
J: TRBJ2-2
V: TRBV6-2/TRBV6-3
CDR3: CASSTQSSPGELFF
DNA: TGTGCCAGCAGTACGCAGAGTTCCCCTGGGGAGCTGTTTTTT

D: .
size: .
J: TRBJ2-3
V: TRBV19
CDR3: CASSMGVGPTDTQYF
DNA: TGTGCCAGTAGTATGGGTGTCGGACCCACAGATACGCAGTATTTT

D: TRBD1
size: .
J: TRBJ2-7
V: TRBV12-3/TRBV12-4
CDR3: CASSSRQGTEQYF
DNA: TGTGCCAGCAGTTCGCGACAGGGGACCGAGCAGTACTTC

D: .
size: .
J: TRBJ1-1
V: TRBV5-4
CDR3: CASSSNLRMRTEAFF
DNA: TGTGCCAGCAGCTCCAACCTCAGGATGAGGACTGAAGCTTTCTTT

D: TRBD2
size: many
J: TRBJ2-4
V: TRBV29-1
CDR3: CSVLAGDNIQYF
DNA: TGCAGCGTTCTAGCGGGAGATAACATTCAGTACTTC

D: .
size: .
J: TRBJ2-1
V: TRBV29-1
CDR3: CSAGQFYNEQFF
DNA: TGCAGCGCCGGACAGTTCTACAATGAGCAGTTCTTC

D: TRBD2
size: few
J: TRBJ2-1
V: TRBV20-1
CDR3: CSASPGRAPFF
DNA: TGCAGTGCTAGTCCCGGGAGGGCTCCGTTCTTC

D: .
size: .
J: TRBJ2-3
V: TRBV20-1
CDR3: CSGPGGSTDTQYF
DNA: TGCAGTGGCCCAGGGGGGAGCACAGATACGCAGTATTTT

D: .
size: once
J: TRBJ2-1
V: TRBV20-1
CDR3: CSDIGQDWDEQFF
DNA: TGCAGTGATATTGGGCAGGACTGGGATGAGCAGTTCTTC

D: .
size: many
J: TRBJ2-7
V: TRBV27
CDR3: CASSRGSSYEQYF
DNA: TGTGCCAGCAGCCGGGGTTCCTCCTACGAGCAGTACTTC

D: .
size: .
J: TRBJ2-5
V: TRBV11-2
CDR3: CASSPGRGDIETQYF
DNA: TGTGCCAGCAGCCCTGGACGGGGAGACATAGAGACCCAGTACTTC

D: .
size: .
J: TRBJ2-7
V: TRBV4-3
CDR3: CASSVQIQTGYEQYF
DNA: TGCGCCAGCAGCGTCCAAATTCAGACAGGCTACGAGCAGTACTTC

D: .
size: many
J: TRBJ2-7
V: TRBV28
CDR3: CATGVRYEQYF
DNA: TGTGCCACTGGGGTGAGGTACGAGCAGTACTTC

D: .
size: .
J: TRBJ2-7
V: TRBV7-2
CDR3: CASSLSSASNEQYF
DNA: TGTGCCAGCAGCTTAAGTTCGGCTAGCAACGAGCAGTACTTC

D: .
size: many
J: TRBJ2-1
V: TRBV2
CDR3: CASSPTVAPYNEQFF
DNA: TGTGCCAGCAGTCCAACGGTTGCCCCTTACAATGAGCAGTTCTTC

D: .
size: .
J: TRBJ2-1
V: TRBV11-3
CDR3: CASSGDWEHEQFF
DNA: TGTGCCAGCAGCGGGGACTGGGAGCATGAGCAGTTCTTC

D: .
size: few
J: TRBJ1-2
V: TRBV19
CDR3: CASKLRSRTNNYGYTF
DNA: TGTGCCAGTAAGCTTCGGTCCAGGACGAATAACTATGGCTACACCTTC

D: .
size: .
J: TRBJ2-7
V: TRBV6-1
CDR3: CASRRGNSYEQYF
DNA: TGTGCCAGCAGAAGGGGGAATTCCTACGAGCAGTACTTC

D: TRBD1
size: few
J: TRBJ2-3
V: TRBV4-2
CDR3: CASSQKPGQGSTDTQYF
DNA: TGTGCCAGCAGCCAGAAGCCGGGACAGGGCAGCACAGATACGCAGTATTTT

D: .
size: few
J: TRBJ2-7
V: TRBV24-1
CDR3: CATSKGGVTYEQYF
DNA: TGTGCCACCTCGAAGGGCGGGGTAACCTACGAGCAGTACTTC

D: TRBD2
size: .
J: TRBJ2-3
V: TRBV12-3/TRBV12-4
CDR3: CASSLMGLAGGLITDTQYF
DNA: TGTGCCAGCTCCTTAATGGGACTAGCGGGGGGACTGATCACAGATACGCAGTATTTT

D: .
size: many
J: TRBJ1-3
V: TRBV20-1
CDR3: CSASATGEFSGNTIYF
DNA: TGCAGTGCTAGTGCCACGGGGGAGTTCAGTGGAAACACCATATATTTT

D: TRBD1
size: .
J: TRBJ1-2
V: TRBV5-4
CDR3: CASSSAGTGNGYTF
DNA: TGTGCCAGCAGCTCGGCCGGGACAGGAAATGGCTACACCTTC

D: TRBD2
size: many
J: TRBJ2-2
V: TRBV3-1
CDR3: CASSRRTSGRAANTGELFF
DNA: TGTGCCAGCAGCCGACGGACTAGCGGGAGGGCCGCGAACACCGGGGAGCTGTTTTTT